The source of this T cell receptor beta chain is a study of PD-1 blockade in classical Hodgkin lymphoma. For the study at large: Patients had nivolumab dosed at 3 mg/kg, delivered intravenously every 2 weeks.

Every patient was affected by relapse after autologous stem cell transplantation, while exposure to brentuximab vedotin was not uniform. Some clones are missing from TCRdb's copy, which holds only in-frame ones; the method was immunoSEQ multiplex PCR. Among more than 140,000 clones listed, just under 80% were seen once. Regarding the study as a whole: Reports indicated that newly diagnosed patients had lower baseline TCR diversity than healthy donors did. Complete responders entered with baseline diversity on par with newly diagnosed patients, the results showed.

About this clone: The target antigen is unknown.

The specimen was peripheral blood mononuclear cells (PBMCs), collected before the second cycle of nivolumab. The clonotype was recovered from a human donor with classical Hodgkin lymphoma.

The CDR3 DNA sequence: TGCAGCGTTGATACGGGGGATAACCCAAACTATGGCTACACCTTC. Translation gives CSVDTGDNPNYGYTF. The chain recombines TRBV29-1 with TRBJ1-2, with TRBD1 as a possible D gene (5 bases). Trimming took off 3 bases at V and 2 bases at J, with 16 bases between the two ends. Germline loops: CDR1 SQVTM, CDR2 ANQGSEA. The CDR3 has 15 amino acids.